This record looks at one TCR beta chain sequence and its context. Its cognate antigen is unknown. This record comes from a study of T cell responses to AZD1222 COVID-19 vaccine. Libraries were prepared by immunoSEQ multiplex PCR; TCRdb keeps only in-frame clonotypes and omits some of them. The sample lists some 150,000 clones; around nine tenths were seen once. Second-dose groups at about 4 or about 12 weeks were pooled. Study-level results: Seropositive status at baseline applied to only 5 or 6 AZD1222 recipients. Within unmutated variant regions lay the reported targets of nearly half of spike-specific TCRs. Among the donors, most were white British and more were female, and clonal diversity was possibly underestimated.

V was pared by 6 bases and J by 5 bases, with 4 bases of the junction left unmatched. Looked up from germline, CDR1 is LNHDA and CDR2 is SQIVND (reference sequence). CDR3 length equals 13 residues. The chain couples TRBV19 to TRBJ1-5; 7 bases are shared with TRBD1. The sequence was obtained from an adult who received the AZD1222 COVID-19 vaccine. This material consisted of peripheral blood, taken 28 days after the second AZD1222 dose. DNA for the CDR3: TGTGCCAGTAGCGATGACAGGGATCAGCCCCAGCATTTT. Its protein is CASSDDRDQPQHF.